These 25 T cell receptor beta chains originate from one sample sequenced in a study of T cells in Graves' hyperthyroidism and ophthalmopathy. RNA transcripts gave rise to amplified TCR beta CDR3 regions. Using the HTBI primer set, a first-round RT-PCR was run on the TCR CDR3. Using its own MiXCR run on the multiplex PCR reads, TCRdb lists one record per CDR3 protein. In the table there are about 300,000 distinct CDR3 sequences, around a fifth of which are singletons. Sequenced: blood. Every receptor here comes from a man aged 45 to 65 with Graves' ophthalmopathy.

The chain uses TRBV20-1 and TRBJ1-3; D gene uncertain. Germline V lookup: CDR1 DFQATT, CDR2 SNEGSKA (reference sequence). The CDR3 is made up of 11 amino acids. Trimming removed 2 bases from V and 4 bases from J, with 3 bases in between. The CDR3 coding sequence is TGCAGTGCTAGACAGGGAAACACCATATATTTT. Its protein product is CSARQGNTIYF.

This chain uses TRBV7-9 with TRBJ2-3; D not resolved. The CDR3 loop spans 14 amino acids. V lost 7 bases and J lost 5, with 16 bases in between. The germline V gene encodes CDR1 SEHNR and CDR2 FQNEAQ (reference sequence). CDR3 in DNA: TGTGCCAGCACGCCCACGATGGCAGGAGATACGCAGTATTTT. Translation: CASTPTMAGDTQYF.

This clonotype has just a few counts. At one end, the junction sequence differs from germline, possibly due to a read error. The J gene is TRBJ2-2, the V gene TRBV20-1; 11 bases fit TRBD1. In germline, CDR1 is DFQATT, CDR2 SNEGSKA (reference sequence). CDR3 length: 15 amino acids. CDR3 sequence: CSAGRDRGNIGELFF. In DNA form, the CDR3 reads TGCAGTGCTGGACGGGACAGGGGGAACATCGGGGAGCTGTTTTTT.

The table lists this clonotype with a few counts. The chain links TRBV2 to TRBJ2-2; 12 bases agree with TRBD2. Germline V CDR1 and CDR2: SNHLY, FYNNEI. The CDR3 has 18 amino acids. The V segment lost 2 bases and the J segment 4 bases; nucleotides outside the gene matches: 8. The DNA of the CDR3 is TGTGCCAGCAGTGAACTAGCGGGAGGGACCGGGAGCACCGGGGAGCTGTTTTTT. Translation: CASSELAGGTGSTGELFF.

On this clonotype itself: A read error is possible here, since a much larger clone lies one base away. V gene TRBV3-1 combines with J gene TRBJ1-1; no reliable D call. CDR1 and CDR2 from the germline V gene are LGHDT and YNNKEL (reference sequence). The CDR3 has 14 residues. Here the CDR3 reads CACSQAGPRLEAFF. DNA for the CDR3: TGTGCCTGCAGCCAGGCAGGCCCTCGGCTTGAAGCTTTCTTT.

The chain uses TRBV7-3 and TRBJ2-1, with D maybe TRBD2 (6 bases). With 5 bases removed from V and 9 bases from J, the gap between germline ends came to 23 bases. The CDR3 runs to 16 residues. Germline V gene lookup returns CDR1 SGHTA and CDR2 FQGTGA. The CDR3 DNA is TGTGCCAGCAGCATCACCGGGACTCCCGGATCCACTGAGCAGTTCTTC. Protein: CASSITGTPGSTEQFF.

The chain uses TRBV27 and TRBJ1-4; D not resolved. The V gene lost 1 base and the J gene lost 6 bases, with 6 bases spanning the gap. CDR1 is MNHEY, CDR2 SMNVEV, per germline (reference sequence). The CDR3 sequence is 13 residues long. This CDR3 reads CASSLYWDEKLFF. CDR3 coding DNA: TGTGCCAGCAGTTTATACTGGGATGAAAAACTGTTTTTT.

This clonotype has more than one count but fewer than ten. The chain carries TRBV19 and TRBJ1-5; D unresolved. Trimming removed 4 bases from V and 5 bases from J, with 15 bases in between. This CDR3 has 15 amino acids. Germline values: CDR1 LNHDA, CDR2 SQIVND (reference sequence). CDR3 loop: CASSTHLTDYQPQHF. The CDR3 DNA sequence: TGTGCCAGTAGTACGCACCTGACTGATTATCAGCCCCAGCATTTT.

The CDR3 DNA reads TGTGCCAGCAGCTTAGCCCCTCGGTTCCCCTACGAGCAGTACTTC. Translation gives CASSLAPRFPYEQYF. This chain connects TRBV11-2 to TRBJ2-7; no definite D call. V dropped 1 base and J dropped 2 bases, with 12 bases sitting between them. Germline V gene data show CDR1 as SGHAT and CDR2 as FQNNGV. The CDR3 runs to 15 residues.

The sample holds a few counts of this clonotype. This chain uses TRBV5-6 with TRBJ2-7; D gene ambiguous. V was trimmed by 2 bases and J by 1 base, leaving 13 bases between them. The CDR3 loop spans 15 amino acids. Germline V gene data show CDR1 as SGHDT and CDR2 as YYEEEE. The chain's CDR3 is CASSLSLGASYEQYF. The CDR3 DNA sequence: TGTGCCAGCAGCTTATCTTTAGGAGCTTCCTACGAGCAGTACTTC.

In nucleotides, the CDR3 is TGCGCCAGCAGCCAGACAGGCCAGATAGGGACCCAGTACTTC. It yields the protein CASSQTGQIGTQYF. The chain uses TRBV10-1 and TRBJ2-5; D perhaps matches TRBD1 (6 bases). This CDR3 contains 14 residues. CDR1 and CDR2 from the germline V gene are WNHNN and SYGVQD (reference sequence). The V end lost 6 bases, the J end lost 7 bases, and 18 bases lay between the germline ends.

This clonotype was observed at least ten times. CDR3 in DNA: TGTGCCAGCAGCGTAGAGGCTGGCAGCGAGCAGTACTTC. It codes for CASSVEAGSEQYF. V and J are TRBV9 and TRBJ2-7; D is unresolved. Germline values: CDR1 SGDLS, CDR2 YYNGEE. Trimming pared 0 bases from V and 6 bases from J, leaving 10 bases between. The CDR3 extends over 13 amino acids.

This clonotype came up many times. The J gene is TRBJ2-3, the V gene TRBV18; D is unresolved. The V and J ends lost 3 bases and 0 bases respectively, with 1 base between them. Germline CDR1 KGHSH, CDR2 LQKENI. The CDR3 has 12 amino acids. The CDR3 protein is CASSPSTDTQYF. For the CDR3, the DNA is TGTGCCAGCTCACCCAGCACAGATACGCAGTATTTT.

V gene TRBV20-1 combines with J gene TRBJ1-2, with a weak D call TRBD1 (5 bases). CDR1 is DFQATT, CDR2 SNEGSKA, per germline (reference sequence). V was cut by 6 bases and J by 9 bases, with 20 bases left in between. The CDR3 contains 13 residues. CDR3 amino acids: CSANRDVSGSYTF. CDR3 DNA: TGCAGTGCCAACCGGGACGTCTCCGGGAGCTACACCTTC.

At least ten counts were recorded for this clonotype. This chain joins TRBV7-3 and TRBJ2-1; D assignment may be TRBD1 or TRBD2 (5 bases each). The germline CDR1 and CDR2 sequences are SGHTA and FQGTGA. V was clipped by 1 base and J by 5 bases, with 12 bases between them. The CDR3 has 15 amino acids. CDR3 DNA sequence: TGTGCCAGCAGCTTAAAAGGGGATAGCGACAATGAGCAGTTCTTC. Residues: CASSLKGDSDNEQFF. Together with reference TRBV7-3 and TRBJ2-1, the CDR3 gives the full variable domain: GAGVSQTPSNKVTEKGKYVELRCDPISGHTALYWYRQSLGQGPEFLIYFQGTGAADDSGLPNDRFFAVRPEGSVSTLKIQRTERGDSAVYLCASSLKGDSDNEQFFGPGTRLTVL.

This chain uses TRBV3-1 with TRBJ1-5; TRBD1 matches at 8 bases. Per germline, CDR1 LGHDT and CDR2 YNNKEL (reference sequence). This CDR3 is 16 amino acids long. Losses at the gene ends were 4 bases for V and 2 bases for J; bases not matched to a gene: 7. The CDR3 region has the DNA TGTGCCAGCAGCCGCTCGACAGGGGAAGGCAATCAGCCCCAGCATTTT. Encoded protein: CASSRSTGEGNQPQHF.

On this clonotype itself: A read error may explain this, as a much larger clone is one base away. This rearrangement joins TRBV20-1 to TRBJ1-5, with no clear D. The germline V gene has CDR1 DFQATT and CDR2 SNEGSKA (reference sequence). This CDR3 region has 12 residues. In nucleotides, the CDR3 is TGCAGTGCCTCGACGGGCAATCAGCCCCAGAATTTT. Its protein product is CSASTGNQPQNF.

This clonotype was found a few times. V is TRBV9 and J is TRBJ1-4; D remains unclear. The CDR3 loop spans 16 amino acids. V lost 4 bases and J 8 bases, leaving 21 bases between the germline ends. The V gene's germline CDR1 is SGDLS and CDR2 YYNGEE. The CDR3, as DNA: TGTGCCAGCAGCAAAGAAGGACCGCGCTTAGGGGAAAAACTGTTTTTT. It translates to CASSKEGPRLGEKLFF.

This clonotype has ten or more counts. The V gene is TRBV6-2 or TRBV6-3, the J gene TRBJ2-7; D gene ambiguous. Germline CDR1 and CDR2: MNHEY and SVGEGT. V was shortened by 6 bases and J by 4 bases, with 7 bases between the two germline ends. This CDR3 comprises 11 residues. The CDR3, as DNA: TGTGCCAGCAGCCTCATTTACGAGCAGTACTTC. Translating gives CASSLIYEQYF.

The V call is TRBV11-1, the J call TRBJ2-3; the match to TRBD1 covers 8 bases. The junction had 6 bases not matched to a gene; V was cut back by 5 bases and J by 2 bases. The length of the CDR3 is 15 residues. From germline, CDR1 is SGHAT and CDR2 FQDESV (reference sequence). This chain's CDR3 is CASSPKDRDTDTQYF. CDR3 in DNA: TGTGCCAGCAGCCCCAAGGACAGGGACACAGATACGCAGTATTTT.

There are many counts of this clonotype. Compared with germline, one end of the junction differs, possibly owing to a read error. V is TRBV5-1 and J is TRBJ2-1; 7 bases agree with TRBD1. The CDR3 runs to 16 residues. Germline V lookup: CDR1 SGHRS, CDR2 YFSETQ. This CDR3 reads CASTLGYRGFTDEQFF. DNA for the CDR3: TGCGCCAGCACCTTGGGGTACAGGGGTTTCACGGATGAGCAGTTCTTC.

This chain connects TRBV13 to TRBJ2-2; the D is unclear. Germline V CDR1 and CDR2: PRHDT, FYEKMQ (reference sequence). The CDR3 loop spans 15 amino acids. The V gene lost 8 bases and the J gene lost 2 bases, with 15 bases spanning the gap. The CDR3, as DNA: TGTGCCAGCTCCAACTTCTTAATCAACACCGGGGAGCTGTTTTTT. As protein: CASSNFLINTGELFF. The variable domain in full, completed from reference TRBV13 and TRBJ2-2, reads AAGVIQSPRHLIKEKRETATLKCYPIPRHDTVYWYQQGPGQDPQFLISFYEKMQSDKGSIPDRFSAQQFSDYHSELNMSSLELGDSALYFCASSNFLINTGELFFGEGSRLTVL.

In DNA form, the CDR3 reads TGTGCCAGCAGGACAGGCCCTAGCAATCAGCCCCAGCATTTT. Translating gives CASRTGPSNQPQHF. V and J are TRBV2 and TRBJ1-5; possibly TRBD1 for D (6 bases). Germline V CDR1 and CDR2: SNHLY, FYNNEI. This CDR3 contains 14 residues. V was shortened by 6 bases and J by 0 bases, with 9 bases between the two germline ends. Full variable domain (remainder filled in from reference TRBV2 and TRBJ1-5): EPEVTQTPSHQVTQMGQEVILRCVPISNHLYFYWYRQILGQKVEFLVSFYNNEISEKSEIFDDQFSVERPDGSNFTLKIRSTKLEDSAMYFCASRTGPSNQPQHFGDGTRLSIL.

This clonotype was observed many times. The V call is TRBV3-1, the J call TRBJ2-3; D uncertain. This CDR3 is 14 amino acids long. Trimming left V 6 bases short and J 3 bases short, with 13 bases between. In germline, CDR1 is LGHDT, CDR2 YNNKEL (reference sequence). This CDR3 reads CASSLTLGTDTQYF. The CDR3, as DNA: TGTGCCAGCAGTCTAACGCTGGGGACAGATACGCAGTATTTT.

V usage is TRBV6-1 and J usage is TRBJ1-5, with 7 positions matching TRBD1. The germline CDR1 and CDR2 sequences are MNHNS and SASEGT. V dropped 7 bases and J dropped 4; count of bases not matched to a gene: 10. The CDR3 contains 15 residues. The CDR3 DNA sequence: TGTGCCAGCATCAAACAGGGGAATAGTAATCAGCCCCAGCATTTT. Protein product: CASIKQGNSNQPQHF.